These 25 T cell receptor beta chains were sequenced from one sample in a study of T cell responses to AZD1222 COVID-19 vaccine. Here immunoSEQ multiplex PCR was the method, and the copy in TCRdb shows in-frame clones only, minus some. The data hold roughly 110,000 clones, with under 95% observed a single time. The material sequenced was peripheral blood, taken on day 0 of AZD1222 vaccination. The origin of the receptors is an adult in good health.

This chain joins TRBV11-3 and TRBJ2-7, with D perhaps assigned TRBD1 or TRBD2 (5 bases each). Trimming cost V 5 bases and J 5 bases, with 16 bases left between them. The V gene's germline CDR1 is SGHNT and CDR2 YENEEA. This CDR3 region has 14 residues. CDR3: CASSPDPWGNEQYF. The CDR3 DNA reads TGTGCCAGCAGCCCGGACCCTTGGGGGAACGAGCAGTACTTC.

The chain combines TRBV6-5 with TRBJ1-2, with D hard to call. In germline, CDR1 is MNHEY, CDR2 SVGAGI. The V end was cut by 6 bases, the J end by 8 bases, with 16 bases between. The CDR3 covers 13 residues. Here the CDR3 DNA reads TGTGCCAGCAGCCCCGTTCGGGAGGTAGGCTACACCTTC. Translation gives CASSPVREVGYTF.

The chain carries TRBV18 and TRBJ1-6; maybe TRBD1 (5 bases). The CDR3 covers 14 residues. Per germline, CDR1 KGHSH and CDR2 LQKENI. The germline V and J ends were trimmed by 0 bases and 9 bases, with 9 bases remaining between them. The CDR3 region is CASSPPGTPSPLHF. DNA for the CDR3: TGTGCCAGCTCACCACCGGGGACCCCTTCACCCCTCCACTTT.

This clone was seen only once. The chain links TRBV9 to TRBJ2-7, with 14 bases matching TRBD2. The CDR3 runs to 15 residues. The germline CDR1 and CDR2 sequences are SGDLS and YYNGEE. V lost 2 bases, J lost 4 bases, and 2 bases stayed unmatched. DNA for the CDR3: TGTGCCAGCAGCGTTGGGACTAGCGGGGGTTACGAGCAGTACTTC. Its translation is CASSVGTSGGYEQYF. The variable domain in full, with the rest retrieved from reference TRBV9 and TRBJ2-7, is DSGVTQTPKHLITATGQRVTLRCSPRSGDLSVYWYQQSLDQGLQFLIQYYNGEERAKGNILERFSAQQFPDLHSELNLSSLELGDSALYFCASSVGTSGGYEQYFGPGTRLTVT.

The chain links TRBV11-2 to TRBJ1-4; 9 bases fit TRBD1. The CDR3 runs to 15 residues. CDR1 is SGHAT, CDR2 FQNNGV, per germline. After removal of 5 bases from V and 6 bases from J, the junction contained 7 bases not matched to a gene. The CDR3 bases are TGTGCCAGCAGCGTACAGGGGGCCAACGATGAAAAACTGTTTTTT. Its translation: CASSVQGANDEKLFF.

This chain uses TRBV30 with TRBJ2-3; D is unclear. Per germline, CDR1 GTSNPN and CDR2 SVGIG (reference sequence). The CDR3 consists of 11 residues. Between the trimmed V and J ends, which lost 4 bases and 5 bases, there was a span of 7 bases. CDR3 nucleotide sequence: TGTGCCTGGACACTTCAAGATACGCAGTATTTT. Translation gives CAWTLQDTQYF.

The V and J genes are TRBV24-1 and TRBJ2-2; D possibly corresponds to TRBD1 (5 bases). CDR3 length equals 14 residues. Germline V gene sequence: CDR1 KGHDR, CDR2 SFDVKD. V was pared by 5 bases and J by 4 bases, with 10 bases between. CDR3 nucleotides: TGTGCCACCAGTGTAGGCAGGGCCACCGGGGAGCTGTTTTTT. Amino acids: CATSVGRATGELFF.

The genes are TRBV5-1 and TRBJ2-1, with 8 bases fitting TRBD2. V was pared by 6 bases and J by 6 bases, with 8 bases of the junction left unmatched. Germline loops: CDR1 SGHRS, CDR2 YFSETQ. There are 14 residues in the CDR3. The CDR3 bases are TGCGCCAGCAATACGGGGGGGCCGAGCAATGAGCAGTTCTTC. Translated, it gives CASNTGGPSNEQFF.

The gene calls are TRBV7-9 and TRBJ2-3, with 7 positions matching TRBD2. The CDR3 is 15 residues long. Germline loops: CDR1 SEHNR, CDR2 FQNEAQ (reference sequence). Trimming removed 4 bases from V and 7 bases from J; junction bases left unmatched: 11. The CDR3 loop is CASSSTGTTQYTQYF. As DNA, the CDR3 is TGTGCCAGCAGCTCTACCGGGACTACGCAATATACGCAGTATTTT.

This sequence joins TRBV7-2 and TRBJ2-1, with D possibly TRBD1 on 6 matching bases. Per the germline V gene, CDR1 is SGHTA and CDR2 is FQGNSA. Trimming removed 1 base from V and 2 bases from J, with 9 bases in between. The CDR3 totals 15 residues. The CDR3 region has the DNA TGTGCCAGCAGCTTAGTAGGGGGTACCTACAATGAGCAGTTCTTC. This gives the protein CASSLVGGTYNEQFF.

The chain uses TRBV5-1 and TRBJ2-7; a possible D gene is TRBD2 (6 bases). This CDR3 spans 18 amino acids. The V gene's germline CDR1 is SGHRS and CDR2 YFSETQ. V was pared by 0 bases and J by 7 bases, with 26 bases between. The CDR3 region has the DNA TGCGCCAGCAGCTTGGGCATTGTAAGCGGGCCAGGCTCATGGGAGCAGTACTTC. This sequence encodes CASSLGIVSGPGSWEQYF.

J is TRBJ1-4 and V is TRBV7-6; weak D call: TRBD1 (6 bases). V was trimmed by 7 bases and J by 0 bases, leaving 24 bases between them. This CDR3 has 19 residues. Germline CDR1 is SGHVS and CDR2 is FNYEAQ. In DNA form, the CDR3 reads TGTGCCAGCACCCTCCGACCTATTGACAGGACCTCAACTAATGAAAAACTGTTTTTT. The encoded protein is CASTLRPIDRTSTNEKLFF. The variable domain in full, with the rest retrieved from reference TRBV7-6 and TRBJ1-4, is GAGVSQSPRYKVTKRGQDVALRCDPISGHVSLYWYRQALGQGPEFLTYFNYEAQQDKSGLPNDRFSAERPEGSISTLTIQRTEQRDSAMYRCASTLRPIDRTSTNEKLFFGSGTQLSVL.

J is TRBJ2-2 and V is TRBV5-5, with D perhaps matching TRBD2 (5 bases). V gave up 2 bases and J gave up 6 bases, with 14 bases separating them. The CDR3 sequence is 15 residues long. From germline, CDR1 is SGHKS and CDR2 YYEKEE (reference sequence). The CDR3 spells CASSLEGQVAGELFF. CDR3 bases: TGTGCCAGCAGCTTAGAGGGCCAGGTGGCCGGGGAGCTGTTTTTT. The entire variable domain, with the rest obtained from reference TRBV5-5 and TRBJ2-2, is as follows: DAGVTQSPTHLIKTRGQQVTLRCSPISGHKSVSWYQQVLGQGPQFIFQYYEKEERGRGNFPDRFSARQFPNYSSELNVNALLLGDSALYLCASSLEGQVAGELFFGEGSRLTVL.

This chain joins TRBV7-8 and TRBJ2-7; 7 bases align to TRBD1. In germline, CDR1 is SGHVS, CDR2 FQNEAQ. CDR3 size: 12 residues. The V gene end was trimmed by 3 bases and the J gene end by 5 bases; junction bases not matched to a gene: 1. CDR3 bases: TGTGCCAGCAGCTTCGACAGGGACGAGCAGTACTTC. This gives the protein CASSFDRDEQYF.

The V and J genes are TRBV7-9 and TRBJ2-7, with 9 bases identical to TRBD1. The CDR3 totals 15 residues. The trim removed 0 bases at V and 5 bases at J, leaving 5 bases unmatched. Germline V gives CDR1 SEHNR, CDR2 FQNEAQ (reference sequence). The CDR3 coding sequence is TGTGCCAGCAGCTTAGCTGGGACAGGGTTCGACGAGCAGTACTTC. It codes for CASSLAGTGFDEQYF.

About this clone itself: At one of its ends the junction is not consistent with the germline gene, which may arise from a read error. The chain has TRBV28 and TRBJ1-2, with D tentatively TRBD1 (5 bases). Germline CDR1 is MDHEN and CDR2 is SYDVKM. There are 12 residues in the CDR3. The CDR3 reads CASSPMTPRASF. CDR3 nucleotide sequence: TGTGCCAGCAGCCCCATGACGCCCAGGGCTTCCTTC.

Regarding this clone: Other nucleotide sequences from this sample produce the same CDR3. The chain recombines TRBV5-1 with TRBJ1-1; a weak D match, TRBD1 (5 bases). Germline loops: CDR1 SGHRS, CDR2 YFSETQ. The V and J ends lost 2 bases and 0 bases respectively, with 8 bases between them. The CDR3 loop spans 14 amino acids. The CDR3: CASSFGGMNTEAFF. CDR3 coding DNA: TGCGCCAGCAGCTTCGGGGGGATGAACACTGAAGCTTTCTTT.

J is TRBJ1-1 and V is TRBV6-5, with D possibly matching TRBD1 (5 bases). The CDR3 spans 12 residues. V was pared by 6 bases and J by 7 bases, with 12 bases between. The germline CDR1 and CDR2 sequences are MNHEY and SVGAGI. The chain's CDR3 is CASREGSIEAFF. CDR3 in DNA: TGTGCCAGCAGGGAGGGGAGTATTGAAGCTTTCTTT.

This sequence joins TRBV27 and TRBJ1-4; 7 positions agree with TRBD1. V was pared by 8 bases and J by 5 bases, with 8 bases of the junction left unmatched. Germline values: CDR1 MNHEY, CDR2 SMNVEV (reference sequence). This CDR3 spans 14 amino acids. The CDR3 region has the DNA TGTGCCAGCGGGAGGACAGGAATGAATGAAAAACTGTTTTTT. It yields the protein CASGRTGMNEKLFF.

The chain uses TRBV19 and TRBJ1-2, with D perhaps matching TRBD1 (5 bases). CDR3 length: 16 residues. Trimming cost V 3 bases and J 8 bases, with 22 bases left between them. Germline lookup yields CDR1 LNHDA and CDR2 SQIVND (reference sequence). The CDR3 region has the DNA TGTGCCAGTAGTATTTTCAGTGGGGCCTCCGCAGGGGGCTACACCTTC. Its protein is CASSIFSGASAGGYTF.

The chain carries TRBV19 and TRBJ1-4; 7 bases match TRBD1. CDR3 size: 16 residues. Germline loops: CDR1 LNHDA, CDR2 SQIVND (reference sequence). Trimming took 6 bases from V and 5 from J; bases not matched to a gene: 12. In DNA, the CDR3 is TGTGCCAGTAGCCCTACTCGACAGGGCTCGAATGAAAAACTGTTTTTT. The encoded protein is CASSPTRQGSNEKLFF.

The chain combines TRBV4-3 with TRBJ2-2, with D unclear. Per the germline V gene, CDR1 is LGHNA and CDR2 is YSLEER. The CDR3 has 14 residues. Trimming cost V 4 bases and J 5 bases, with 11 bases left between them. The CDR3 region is CASSLRPHTGELFF. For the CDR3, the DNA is TGCGCCAGCAGCCTTAGACCGCATACCGGGGAGCTGTTTTTT.

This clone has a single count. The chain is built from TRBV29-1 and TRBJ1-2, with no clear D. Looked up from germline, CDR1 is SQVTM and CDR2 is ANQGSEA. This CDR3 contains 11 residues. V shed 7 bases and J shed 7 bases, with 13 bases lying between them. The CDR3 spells CSASGDGGYTF. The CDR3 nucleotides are TGCAGCGCCAGTGGGGATGGTGGCTACACCTTC. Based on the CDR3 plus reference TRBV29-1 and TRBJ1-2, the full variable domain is SAVISQKPSRDICQRGTSLTIQCQVDSQVTMMFWYRQQPGQSLTLIATANQGSEATYESGFVIDKFPISRPNLTFSTLTVSNMSPEDSSIYLCSASGDGGYTFGSGTRLTVV.

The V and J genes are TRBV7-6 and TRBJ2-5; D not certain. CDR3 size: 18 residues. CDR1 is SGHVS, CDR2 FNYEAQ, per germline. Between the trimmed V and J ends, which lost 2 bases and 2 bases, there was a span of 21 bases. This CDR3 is CASSLSYGAELIQETQYF. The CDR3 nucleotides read TGTGCCAGCAGCTTATCGTACGGCGCCGAATTAATTCAAGAGACCCAGTACTTC.

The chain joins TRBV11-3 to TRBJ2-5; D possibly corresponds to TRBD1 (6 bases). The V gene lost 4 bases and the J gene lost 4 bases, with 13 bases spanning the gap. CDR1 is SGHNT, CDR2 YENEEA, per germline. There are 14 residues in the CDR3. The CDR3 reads CASSSGQIGETQYF. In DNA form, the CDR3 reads TGTGCCAGCAGCTCTGGACAGATCGGAGAGACCCAGTACTTC.